This T cell receptor (beta chain) was obtained from a study of blood T cell repertoires in COVID-19. Study overall: T cells, B-cell-depleted T cells, or PBMCs provided the cDNA or gDNA that served as material.

The CDR3 covers 17 residues. CDR1 is LNHNV and CDR2 is YYDKDF in the germline V gene (reference sequence). The trim removed 0 bases at V and 5 bases at J, leaving 10 bases unmatched. Sequencing was performed with immunoSEQ multiplex PCR; in TCRdb, only in-frame clones are kept and a portion is missing. The repertoire includes 150,000 to 200,000 clones, 80% to 90% of them detected once, and more than 7.5% sits in the top ten. This chain uses TRBV15 with TRBJ2-5; 9 positions agree with TRBD2. The sequence came from a man between 45 and 60 years old with active or convalescent COVID-19. Sample: peripheral blood. The CDR3, as DNA: TGTGCCACCAGCAGAGATGTTCGCGGGAGGGCCTCGGAGACCCAGTACTTC. Protein sequence: CATSRDVRGRASETQYF.